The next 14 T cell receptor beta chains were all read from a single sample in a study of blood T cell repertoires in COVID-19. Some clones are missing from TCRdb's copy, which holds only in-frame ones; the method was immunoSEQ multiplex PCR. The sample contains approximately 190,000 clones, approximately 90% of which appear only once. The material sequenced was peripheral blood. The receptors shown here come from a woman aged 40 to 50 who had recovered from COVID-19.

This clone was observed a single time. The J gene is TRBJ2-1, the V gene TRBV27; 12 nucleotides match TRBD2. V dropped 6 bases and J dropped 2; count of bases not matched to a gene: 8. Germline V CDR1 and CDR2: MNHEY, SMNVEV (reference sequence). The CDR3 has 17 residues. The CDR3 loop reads CASRKRTSGDTYNEQFF. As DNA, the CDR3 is TGTGCCAGCAGGAAACGGACTAGCGGGGATACCTACAATGAGCAGTTCTTC.

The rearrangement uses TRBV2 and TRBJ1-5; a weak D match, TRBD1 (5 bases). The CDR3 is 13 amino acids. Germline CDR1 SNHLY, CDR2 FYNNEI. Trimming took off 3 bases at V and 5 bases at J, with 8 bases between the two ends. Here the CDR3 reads CASSEGGDQPQHF. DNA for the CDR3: TGTGCCAGCAGTGAGGGAGGGGATCAGCCCCAGCATTTT. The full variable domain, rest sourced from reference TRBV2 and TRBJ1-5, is EPEVTQTPSHQVTQMGQEVILRCVPISNHLYFYWYRQILGQKVEFLVSFYNNEISEKSEIFDDQFSVERPDGSNFTLKIRSTKLEDSAMYFCASSEGGDQPQHFGDGTRLSIL.

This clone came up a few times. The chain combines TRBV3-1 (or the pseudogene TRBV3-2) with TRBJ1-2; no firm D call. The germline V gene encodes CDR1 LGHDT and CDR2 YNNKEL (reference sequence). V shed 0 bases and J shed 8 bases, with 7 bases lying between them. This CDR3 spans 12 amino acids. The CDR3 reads CASSQDIRGYTF. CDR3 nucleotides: TGTGCCAGCAGCCAAGATATCAGGGGCTACACCTTC.

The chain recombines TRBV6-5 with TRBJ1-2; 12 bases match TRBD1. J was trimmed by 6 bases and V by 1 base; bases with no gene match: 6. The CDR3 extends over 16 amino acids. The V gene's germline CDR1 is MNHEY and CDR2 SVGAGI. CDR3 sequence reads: CASSYYRDRGRDGYTF. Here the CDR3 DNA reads TGTGCCAGCAGTTACTACCGGGACAGGGGGCGGGATGGCTACACCTTC.

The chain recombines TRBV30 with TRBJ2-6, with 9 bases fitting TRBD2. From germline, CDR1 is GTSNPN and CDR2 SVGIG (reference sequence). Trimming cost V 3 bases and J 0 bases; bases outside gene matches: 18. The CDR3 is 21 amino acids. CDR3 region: CAWRQSGRFPTLSSGANVLTF. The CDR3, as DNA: TGTGCCTGGAGACAGAGCGGGAGGTTTCCAACTTTAAGCTCTGGGGCCAACGTCCTGACTTTC.

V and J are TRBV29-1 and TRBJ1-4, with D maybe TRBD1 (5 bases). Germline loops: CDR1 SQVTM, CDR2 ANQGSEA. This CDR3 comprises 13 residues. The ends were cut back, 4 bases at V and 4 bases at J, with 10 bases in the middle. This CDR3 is CSVGNRINEKLFF. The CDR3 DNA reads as TGCAGCGTTGGTAACAGGATTAATGAAAAACTGTTTTTT.

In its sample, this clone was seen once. The CDR3: CASSLVIGAEQFF. The DNA for the CDR3 is TGTGCCAGCAGCTTAGTGATTGGGGCTGAGCAGTTCTTC. The V and J genes are TRBV7-2 and TRBJ2-1; possibly TRBD1 for D (5 bases). There are 13 residues in the CDR3. Germline loops: CDR1 SGHTA, CDR2 FQGNSA. Trimming removed 1 base at V and 9 bases at J, with 10 bases between.

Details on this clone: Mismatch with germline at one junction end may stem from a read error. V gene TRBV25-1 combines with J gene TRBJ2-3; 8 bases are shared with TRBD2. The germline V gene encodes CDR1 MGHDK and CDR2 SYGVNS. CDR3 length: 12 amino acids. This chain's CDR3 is CASINPTGRAVF. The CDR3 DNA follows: TGTGCCAGCATCAATCCTACCGGGAGGGCTGTTTTT.

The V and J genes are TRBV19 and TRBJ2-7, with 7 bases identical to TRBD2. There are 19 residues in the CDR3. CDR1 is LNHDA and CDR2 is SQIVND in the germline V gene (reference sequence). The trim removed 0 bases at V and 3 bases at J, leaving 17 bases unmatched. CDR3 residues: CASSIDPLIWREYGYEQYF. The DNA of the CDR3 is TGTGCCAGTAGTATAGATCCCCTCATTTGGCGGGAGTATGGCTACGAGCAGTACTTC.

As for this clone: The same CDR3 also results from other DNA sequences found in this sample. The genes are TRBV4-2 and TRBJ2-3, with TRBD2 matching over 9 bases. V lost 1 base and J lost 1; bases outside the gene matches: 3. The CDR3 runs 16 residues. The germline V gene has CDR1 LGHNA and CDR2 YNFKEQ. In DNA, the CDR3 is TGTGCCAGCAGCCAAGGTAGCGGGGGCGGCACAGATACGCAGTATTTT. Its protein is CASSQGSGGGTDTQYF.

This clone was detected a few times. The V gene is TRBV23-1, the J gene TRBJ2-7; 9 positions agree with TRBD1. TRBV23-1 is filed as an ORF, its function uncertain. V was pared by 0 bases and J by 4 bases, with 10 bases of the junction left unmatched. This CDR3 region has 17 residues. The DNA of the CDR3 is TGCGCCAGCAGTCAATCGATCAGGCCGGGACAGGGATACGAGCAGTACTTC. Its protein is CASSQSIRPGQGYEQYF.

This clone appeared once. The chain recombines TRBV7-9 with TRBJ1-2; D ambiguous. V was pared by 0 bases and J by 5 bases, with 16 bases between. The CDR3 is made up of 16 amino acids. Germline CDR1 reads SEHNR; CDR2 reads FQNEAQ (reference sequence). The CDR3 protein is CASSLAFLAIPYGYTF. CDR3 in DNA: TGTGCCAGCAGCTTAGCGTTTTTGGCCATACCATATGGCTACACCTTC.

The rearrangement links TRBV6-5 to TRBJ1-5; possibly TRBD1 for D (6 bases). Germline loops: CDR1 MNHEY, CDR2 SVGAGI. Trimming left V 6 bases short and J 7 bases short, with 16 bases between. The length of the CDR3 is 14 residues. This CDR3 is CASRSVGGVQPQHF. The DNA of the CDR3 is TGTGCCAGCAGGTCGGTAGGGGGAGTACAGCCCCAGCATTTT.

CDR3 amino acids: CASSSATGGQETQYF. The CDR3 DNA reads TGTGCCAGCAGTTCCGCGACAGGGGGACAAGAGACCCAGTACTTC. The chain recombines TRBV28 with TRBJ2-5, with TRBD1 matching over 9 bases. V shed 4 bases, J shed 2 bases, and the junction held 5 bases outside the gene matches. This CDR3 spans 15 amino acids. Germline V lookup: CDR1 MDHEN, CDR2 SYDVKM.